What follows are 6 T cell receptor beta chains derived from one specimen sequenced in a study of tumour-infiltrating T cells in Burkitt lymphoma. Sequenced by immunoSEQ multiplex PCR; TCRdb stores in-frame clones only, minus some. The data hold 13,000 to 15,000 clones, with about 75% observed a single time. The sequencing input was tumor tissue. The receptors derive from a human donor with diffuse large B-cell lymphoma.

The genes are TRBV11-2 and TRBJ1-2; tentatively, D is TRBD1 (5 bases). The CDR3 covers 15 residues. In germline, CDR1 is SGHAT, CDR2 FQNNGV. V gave up 3 bases and J gave up 6 bases, with 17 bases separating them. CDR3: CASSLPPGGGHGYTF. In nucleotides, the CDR3 is TGTGCCAGCAGCTTGCCGCCGGGGGGGGGACATGGCTACACCTTC.

Within the sample, this clone is large. The rearrangement links TRBV4-1 to TRBJ2-7; 8 bases map to TRBD1. With V trimmed by 1 base and J by 1 base, 3 bases remained unmatched. This CDR3 spans 15 amino acids. Per germline, CDR1 MGHRA and CDR2 YSYEKL. The chain's CDR3 is CASSQVWDRSYEQYF. The CDR3 region has the DNA TGCGCCAGCAGCCAAGTTTGGGACAGGTCCTACGAGCAGTACTTC.

V is TRBV9 and J is TRBJ2-6; a weak D match, TRBD1 (5 bases). This CDR3 is 16 amino acids long. The ends were cut back, 5 bases at V and 2 bases at J, with 14 bases in the middle. Germline CDR1 and CDR2: SGDLS and YYNGEE. The DNA for the CDR3 is TGTGCCAGCAGTGCTCAGGGTAGGGCTGGGGCCAACGTCCTGACTTTC. It translates to CASSAQGRAGANVLTF.

The CDR3 nucleotides read TGCGCCAGCGGACCTTGGGGGAGCACTGAAGCTTTCTTT. Residues: CASGPWGSTEAFF. The chain has TRBV5-1 and TRBJ1-1; tentative D call: TRBD1 (5 bases). In germline, CDR1 is SGHRS, CDR2 YFSETQ. This CDR3 is built from 13 residues. Trimming removed 7 bases from V and 4 bases from J, with 14 bases in between.

This sequence joins TRBV9 and TRBJ2-5, with no clear D. V lost 5 bases and J 2 bases, leaving 10 bases between the germline ends. Germline V CDR1 and CDR2: SGDLS, YYNGEE. This CDR3 is 13 amino acids long. CDR3 sequence reads: CASRSRFQETQYF. CDR3 nucleotide sequence: TGTGCCAGCAGGTCCAGGTTTCAAGAGACCCAGTACTTC.

The genes are TRBV14 and TRBJ2-2; D tentatively fits TRBD1 or TRBD2 (6 bases each). Germline-derived CDR1 and CDR2 are SGHDN and FVKESK. CDR3 length: 14 residues. Trimming left V 4 bases short and J 6 bases short, with 12 bases between. The CDR3 protein is CASSLLGGPGELFF. The CDR3 DNA reads as TGTGCCAGCAGCCTTTTAGGGGGGCCCGGGGAGCTGTTTTTT.